This T cell receptor (beta chain) was recovered during a study of CD8+ T cells in alopecia areata. Treatment meaning: oral pan-JAK inhibitor, 5-10 mg twice daily. Extracted RNA was reverse transcribed into cDNA, the sequencing template. The method was immunoSEQ multiplex PCR; TCRdb's version includes in-frame clones alone and lacks a portion of them. The sample lists about 190,000 clones, under 80% occurring once. The germline gives CDR1 SGHTA, CDR2 FQGNSA. The CDR3 contains 13 residues. V shed 5 bases and J shed 6 bases, with 12 bases lying between them. J is TRBJ2-3 and V is TRBV7-2, with D hard to call. The origin of this receptor is a human donor with alopecia areata. Source: CD4+ T cells sorted from blood, taken at week 49, from a patient treated with tofacitinib. The CDR3: CASSRALKDTQYF. DNA for the CDR3: TGTGCCAGCAGCCGGGCCCTCAAGGATACGCAGTATTTT.